This T cell receptor beta chain was captured by sequencing in a study of cytomegalovirus exposure and HLA in healthy donors. Study-level points and caveats: Productive status was seen about 87% or about 30% of the time for most TCR beta V segments in an earlier analysis. A missense variant in DCLRE1C was later tied to TCR beta V- and J-gene trimming. In a later analysis, the majority of CMV-associated beta chains seemingly showed HLA restriction. The study reported that TCR beta sequences accurately predicted HLA-A and HLA-B alleles in most subjects.

The PCR used 60 Vbeta and 13 Jbeta primers. Repertoires were generated with immunoSEQ multiplex PCR, while TCRdb's copy carries only in-frame clones and drops some. The sample lists roughly 150,000 clones, approximately 73% occurring once. The CDR3 spans 17 residues. Germline V lookup: CDR1 SGHTS, CDR2 YDEGEE. J lost 7 bases, V lost 3 bases, and 14 bases had no gene match. Points on this clone: Its antigen is not identified.

The sequenced sample consisted of PBMCs. The TCR comes from a man under 40 in good health and CMV-seropositive. V is TRBV5-8 and J is TRBJ2-2; 8 bases align to TRBD1. The DNA for the CDR3 is TGTGCCAGCAGCTCCTCTCTCACGGACAGGGATGGCGGGGAGCTGTTTTTT. Translation: CASSSSLTDRDGGELFF.